One sample yielded the 16 T cell receptor beta chains listed below, sequenced in a study of T-cell reconstitution after alpha-beta-depleted transplantation in children. A library of TCRbeta sequences, prepared with unique molecular identifiers, was generated. TCRdb analysed the PCR reads with MiXCR anew, one entry per CDR3 protein. The sample records 190,000 or so distinct CDR3 sequences, 6.5% to 7.5% being singletons. Sequencing used PBMCs from the stem cell graft donor, obtained from the stem cell graft. All receptors come from a human donor who donated a stem cell graft to a child with Wiskott-Aldrich syndrome.

This clonotype was seen many times. V usage is TRBV15 and J usage is TRBJ2-7; 9 bases align to TRBD1. CDR3 length equals 15 residues. V was clipped by 9 bases and J by 3 bases; unmatched bases: 12. Germline loops: CDR1 LNHNV, CDR2 YYDKDF (reference sequence). The chain's CDR3 is CATNKGGQGNYEQYF. DNA for the CDR3: TGTGCCACTAATAAAGGGGGACAGGGCAACTACGAGCAGTACTTC.

In its sample, this clonotype was seen many times. The CDR3 DNA sequence: TGTGCCAGCAGTTCGGCCATCTACTACGAGCAGTACTTC. The encoded protein is CASSSAIYYEQYF. The V gene is TRBV12-3 or TRBV12-4, the J gene TRBJ2-7; D not certain. V lost 4 bases to trimming and J lost 3 bases, with 10 bases between them. This CDR3 has 13 amino acids.

This clonotype has ten or more counts. This chain connects TRBV10-3 to TRBJ1-4; D gene unclear. The CDR3 runs 16 residues. V lost 4 bases and J 6 bases, leaving 18 bases between the germline ends. Germline V gene sequence: CDR1 ENHRY, CDR2 SYGVKD. Here the CDR3 DNA reads TGTGCCATCAGTGTTAGTCCGGTACCTTCGGATGAAAAACTGTTTTTT. It specifies CAISVSPVPSDEKLFF.

The V gene is TRBV7-9, the J gene TRBJ2-7, with TRBD1 matching 7 bases. With V trimmed by 4 bases and J by 0 bases, 3 bases remained unmatched. Germline V CDR1 and CDR2: SEHNR, FQNEAQ (reference sequence). This CDR3 spans 14 amino acids. The CDR3 spells CASSSGTVSYEQYF. CDR3 sequence (DNA): TGTGCCAGCAGCTCCGGGACAGTCTCCTACGAGCAGTACTTC.

This clonotype was found many times. V and J are TRBV19 and TRBJ2-7, with D possibly being TRBD1 (5 bases). The germline CDR1 and CDR2 sequences are LNHDA and SQIVND (reference sequence). The CDR3 consists of 12 residues. V was trimmed by 3 bases and J by 6 bases, leaving 9 bases between them. CDR3 nucleotide sequence: TGTGCCAGTAGTATTGCAGGGCGCGAGCAGTACTTC. This sequence encodes CASSIAGREQYF.

This clonotype was picked up a small number of times. This CDR3 is CASSPAAGQGHEQYF. CDR3 bases: TGTGCCAGCAGCCCAGCGGCGGGACAGGGCCACGAGCAGTACTTC. The J gene is TRBJ2-7, the V gene TRBV7-8; 9 bases fit TRBD1. With 5 bases clipped from V and 5 bases from J, the junction kept 10 bases outside the gene matches. Germline V CDR1 and CDR2: SGHVS, FQNEAQ. This CDR3 is built from 15 residues. Full variable domain (missing parts from reference TRBV7-8 and TRBJ2-7): GAGVSQSPRYKVAKRGQDVALRCDPISGHVSLFWYQQALGQGPEFLTYFQNEAQLDKSGLPSDRFFAERPEGSVSTLKIQRTQQEDSAVYLCASSPAAGQGHEQYFGPGTRLTVT.

This clonotype came up many times. The chain carries TRBV29-1 and TRBJ2-7; 7 bases agree with TRBD1. Germline values: CDR1 SQVTM, CDR2 ANQGSEA. V was pared by 4 bases and J by 0 bases, with 9 bases of the junction left unmatched. The CDR3 length is 15 residues. The CDR3 here is CSVGGTEKNSYEQYF. The CDR3 nucleotides are TGCAGCGTTGGAGGGACAGAGAAAAACTCCTACGAGCAGTACTTC.

The rearrangement joins TRBV20-1 to TRBJ2-3; no clear D gene. Germline-derived CDR1 and CDR2 are DFQATT and SNEGSKA (reference sequence). The CDR3 has 14 residues. The germline V and J ends were trimmed by 6 bases and 4 bases, with 17 bases remaining between them. The CDR3 sequence is CSASPLAAPDTQYF. CDR3 sequence (DNA): TGCAGTGCCAGCCCACTGGCCGCCCCAGATACGCAGTATTTT.

The chain uses TRBV6-5 and TRBJ1-4; 8 nucleotides align to TRBD1. This CDR3 region has 15 residues. The V and J ends lost 4 bases and 3 bases, in that order; junction bases with no gene match: 4. Per the germline V gene, CDR1 is MNHEY and CDR2 is SVGAGI. The CDR3 DNA sequence: TGTGCCAGCAGTTCCGGACAGGGCGCTAATGAAAAACTGTTTTTT. Its translation is CASSSGQGANEKLFF.

This clonotype has ten or more counts. V and J are TRBV6-4 and TRBJ1-4; a weak D match, TRBD1 (5 bases). CDR1 and CDR2 from the germline V gene are MRHNA and SNTAGT. V shed 5 bases and J shed 5 bases, with 24 bases lying between them. The CDR3 contains 18 residues. The CDR3 DNA follows: TGTGCCAGCAGTCCTAGAGGGGTTCCGACCGACTCGAATGAAAAACTGTTTTTT. Protein: CASSPRGVPTDSNEKLFF.

This clonotype was seen ten or more times. V is TRBV10-3 and J is TRBJ2-5; the D call may be TRBD1 or TRBD2 (6 bases each). The length of the CDR3 is 11 residues. Germline V gene lookup returns CDR1 ENHRY and CDR2 SYGVKD. CDR3: CAARGEETQYF. The DNA for the CDR3 is TGTGCTGCAAGGGGGGAAGAGACCCAGTACTTC.

This clonotype appeared many times. The V gene is TRBV29-1, the J gene TRBJ1-1; weak D call: TRBD1 (6 bases). The CDR3 spans 13 residues. Germline values: CDR1 SQVTM, CDR2 ANQGSEA. The germline V and J ends were trimmed by 6 bases and 1 base, with 12 bases remaining between them. This CDR3 is CSVRSRGNTEAFF. CDR3 DNA: TGCAGCGTCCGTTCCAGGGGGAACACTGAAGCTTTCTTT. The full variable domain, with the rest looked up from reference TRBV29-1 and TRBJ1-1, is SAVISQKPSRDICQRGTSLTIQCQVDSQVTMMFWYRQQPGQSLTLIATANQGSEATYESGFVIDKFPISRPNLTFSTLTVSNMSPEDSSIYLCSVRSRGNTEAFFGQGTRLTVV.

This clonotype occurred a few times. The rearrangement joins TRBV7-8 to TRBJ2-5, with D unclear. Trimming removed 5 bases at V and 7 bases at J, with 20 bases between. Germline-derived CDR1 and CDR2 are SGHVS and FQNEAQ. The CDR3 is 15 residues long. DNA for the CDR3: TGTGCCAGCAGCCTCCGGGTCCCCAGGACCGGGACCCAGTACTTC. As protein: CASSLRVPRTGTQYF.

This clonotype was counted a few times. J is TRBJ2-7 and V is TRBV30, with D possibly being TRBD1 or TRBD2 (7 bases each). In germline, CDR1 is GTSNPN, CDR2 SVGIG (reference sequence). CDR3 size: 16 residues. V dropped 3 bases and J dropped 2 bases, with 20 bases sitting between them. CDR3 amino acids: CAWRDPRGGATYEQYF. In DNA form, the CDR3 reads TGTGCCTGGAGGGACCCCAGGGGGGGGGCCACCTACGAGCAGTACTTC.

Ten or more counts support this clonotype. In DNA form, the CDR3 reads TGTGCCAGCGGGGAGGGAACCTACGAGCAGTACTTC. Translating gives CASGEGTYEQYF. The rearrangement joins TRBV12-3 or TRBV12-4 to TRBJ2-7, with TRBD2 matching 7 bases. This CDR3 region has 12 residues. J lost 2 bases, V lost 8 bases, and 3 bases had no gene match.

In its sample, this clonotype was seen many times. The chain uses TRBV28 and TRBJ2-1; 14 bases line up with TRBD2. Germline V gene sequence: CDR1 MDHEN, CDR2 SYDVKM. The junction had 15 bases not matched to a gene; V was cut back by 5 bases and J by 9 bases. The CDR3 length is 18 residues. CDR3: CASSQIPLGTSGGTEQFF. The CDR3 nucleotides are TGTGCCAGCAGTCAAATCCCGCTCGGGACTAGCGGGGGAACTGAGCAGTTCTTC.